The rows below give T cell receptor beta chains drawn from one sample of a study of cytomegalovirus exposure and HLA in healthy donors. Produced via immunoSEQ multiplex PCR; TCRdb's table is partial and in-frame only. The sample holds about 160,000 clones, around 80% seen once. Sequencing used PBMCs. The source of these receptors is a woman between 25 and 40 years old in good health and CMV-seropositive. The conserved cysteine and the conserved F or W are not part of the CDR3 here.

TRBV4-2	TRBJ1-6	ASSQGQGVENSPLH
TRBV18	TRBJ1-3	ASSPTGTGGNTIY
TRBV9	TRBJ1-3	ASSVASSGNTIY
TRBV5-1	TRBJ1-4	ASSLGTGIEKLF
TRBV7-9	TRBJ2-7	ASSSSTGINEQY
TRBV7-8	TRBJ2-1	ASSFGLAGGSRNEQF
TRBV6-5	TRBJ1-1	ASSYSKGENEAF
TRBV7-9	TRBJ1-1	ASSFQGNTEAF
TRBV5-1	TRBJ2-2	ASSPTGQGNTGELF
TRBV9	TRBJ2-1	ASSVEGLGTSQEF
TRBV7-2	TRBJ1-4	ASSFPRTGQGSEKLF
TRBV11-2	TRBJ2-3	ASSLSGGSTDTQY
TRBV10-3	TRBJ2-2	AISALGRGSVTGELF
TRBV6-1	TRBJ2-7	ASKRDFTYEQY
TRBV6-1	TRBJ1-1	ASIPLRDSAEAF
TRBV11-2	TRBJ2-5	ASSIRQGETQY
TRBV12-2	TRBJ2-2	ASRLAGGALIGELF
TRBV19	TRBJ2-3	ASTSTYRGTDTQY
TRBV27	TRBJ2-2	ASSLFPGRWRRGTGELF
TRBV29-1	TRBJ2-7	SVVGQGAWEQY
TRBV9	TRBJ2-7	ASSPFGRVGYEQY
TRBV19	TRBJ1-5	ASSRGTVYSNQPQH
TRBV7-8	TRBJ1-2	ASSQTGYGYT
TRBV15	TRBJ1-4	ATSSGGAINEKLF
TRBV7-9	TRBJ2-1	ASSSTFDGGDEQF
TRBV28	TRBJ2-3	ASSRGGRTDTQY
TRBV5-4	TRBJ1-6	ASSLAGQSLMSSYNSPLH
TRBV2	NA	ASSEWAGGFYEQY
TRBV9	TRBJ1-1	ASSVDGRGWDTEAF
TRBV6-5	TRBJ1-3	ASSTGGNTIY
TRBV28	TRBJ1-4	ASSYITGTGEKLF
TRBV12-5	TRBJ1-2	ASGFEFWADYGYT
TRBV5-1	TRBJ1-3	ASSPIQATSGNTIY
TRBV28	TRBJ1-5	ASSRGTGGDQPQH
TRBV9	TRBJ1-4	ASSPLAEPSREKLF
TRBV5-1	TRBJ2-1	ASRDSDNEQF
TRBV18	TRBJ1-1	ASSPTVNTEAF
TRBV14	TRBJ1-1	ASSPPRLTEMNTEAF
TRBV18	TRBJ1-1	ASSPRSGDTEAF
TRBV5-1	TRBJ2-1	ASSPRDRGPRPYNEQF
TRBV18	TRBJ1-1	ASSPEQGAYTEAF
TRBV27	TRBJ1-5	ASSPTSGTGGFSGNQPQH
TRBV5-1	TRBJ2-7	ASSLPGVYEQY
TRBV5-4	TRBJ1-2	ASSPDRNYGYT
TRBV4-2	TRBJ1-4	ASSQDIGTGGNEKLF
TRBV6-5	TRBJ1-2	ASSYSAGGYGYT
TRBV28	TRBJ1-4	ASSFPVSGDEKLF
TRBV19	TRBJ1-5	ASITGSGQPQH
TRBV2	TRBJ1-4	AGRGGAFTLGRGKLF
TRBV10-3	TRBJ2-1	AIRNRVYNEQF
TRBV5-1	TRBJ1-1	ASSLEQGNTEAF
TRBV29-1	TRBJ2-1	SVYGSSYNEQF
TRBV5-6	TRBJ1-3	ASSLFPGNTIY
TRBV30	TRBJ2-4	AWRKPTGGTKNIQY
TRBV5-1	TRBJ2-1	AITDGEGEQF
TRBV7-8	TRBJ1-1	ASTGIRGRTEAF
TRBV18	TRBJ2-1	ASSPPGTPYNEQF
TRBV11-2	TRBJ2-2	ASSKVRGGIGELF